These 15 T cell receptor beta chains originate from one sample sequenced in a study of T cells after yellow fever vaccination. TCRdb independently ran MiXCR on the 5' RACE reads; one entry per CDR3 protein. Counted here are about 500,000 distinct CDR3 sequences, 17% occurring once; the ten biggest clones make up roughly 17%. The sample was PBMCs, taken 5 days after the first yellow fever vaccination. The origin of the receptors is a man aged 18 to 30 who received the YFV17D yellow fever vaccine.

V is TRBV20-1 and J is TRBJ2-7; D assignment may be TRBD1 or TRBD2 (5 bases each). V gave up 0 bases and J gave up 5 bases, with 17 bases separating them. The germline V gene encodes CDR1 DFQATT and CDR2 SNEGSKA (reference sequence). This CDR3 has 15 residues. In nucleotides, the CDR3 is TGCAGTGCTAGAGATCCGGCGAGGGGCGTGAACGAGCAGTACTTC. Its protein product is CSARDPARGVNEQYF.

This clonotype was counted a few times. The chain carries TRBV30 and TRBJ1-5; D call uncertain. Trimming took off 5 bases at V and 3 bases at J, with 11 bases between the two ends. The CDR3 contains 13 residues. The germline V gene encodes CDR1 GTSNPN and CDR2 SVGIG (reference sequence). CDR3 sequence reads: CAWGMGSNQPQHF. The CDR3 DNA sequence: TGTGCCTGGGGTATGGGTTCCAATCAGCCCCAGCATTTT.

Concerning this clonotype itself: Relative to the germline gene, one junction end is altered; a read error may explain this. The chain recombines TRBV29-1 with TRBJ2-2; D might be TRBD2 (5 bases). The CDR3 has 14 amino acids. The germline V gene encodes CDR1 SQVTM and CDR2 ANQGSEA. The CDR3: CSPTETLNTGERFF. The CDR3 bases are TGCAGCCCCACGGAGACCCTGAACACCGGGGAGCGGTTTTTT.

CDR3 DNA sequence: TGTGCCAGCAGTTACTCGCGGGCAACTAATGAAAAACTGTTTTTT. Amino acid sequence: CASSYSRATNEKLFF. V and J are TRBV6-5 and TRBJ1-4; unclear D gene. The germline V and J ends were trimmed by 0 bases and 0 bases, with 5 bases remaining between them. The germline gives CDR1 MNHEY, CDR2 SVGAGI. The CDR3 contains 15 residues.

The chain recombines TRBV12-3 or TRBV12-4 with TRBJ2-6; possible D gene TRBD2, 5 bases. The CDR3 sequence is 17 residues long. With 8 bases removed from V and 4 bases from J, the gap between germline ends came to 21 bases. CDR3 sequence: CASRGWTGWSGANVLTF. Written as DNA, the CDR3 is TGTGCCAGCCGAGGATGGACGGGGTGGTCCGGGGCCAACGTCCTGACTTTC.

V gene TRBV20-1 combines with J gene TRBJ2-3; D is perhaps TRBD1 or TRBD2 (5 bases each). Germline V lookup: CDR1 DFQATT, CDR2 SNEGSKA (reference sequence). The CDR3 runs 15 residues. Deletions cut 4 bases from V and 1 base from J, with 15 bases between. The CDR3 sequence is CSATFGALRTDTQYF. CDR3 bases: TGCAGTGCTACGTTCGGGGCCCTGCGCACAGATACGCAGTATTTT.

The sample holds one count of this clonotype. The V and J genes are TRBV24-1 and TRBJ1-1; TRBD1 agrees at 7 bases. CDR3 length equals 18 residues. Per germline, CDR1 KGHDR and CDR2 SFDVKD. Trimming removed 1 base from V and 1 base from J; junction bases left unmatched: 11. The CDR3 DNA reads as TGTGCCACCAGTGATTTTCGAGACAGGGCGCCGAGGAACACTGAAGCTTTCTTT. It is translated as CATSDFRDRAPRNTEAFF.

This rearrangement joins TRBV23-1 to TRBJ2-7, with TRBD1 matching over 8 bases. TRBV23-1 is an ORF; its function is uncertain. The ends lost 8 bases at V and 5 bases at J; junction bases unmatched: 8. This CDR3 contains 13 residues. The DNA of the CDR3 is TGCGCCAGCCCGGGGACAGGCCTTAACGAGCAGTACTTC. It yields the protein CASPGTGLNEQYF.

The chain joins TRBV15 to TRBJ2-7; 7 nucleotides align to TRBD1. The CDR3 sequence is 13 residues long. The junction had 4 bases not matched to a gene; V was cut back by 5 bases and J by 3 bases. Germline V gene lookup returns CDR1 LNHNV and CDR2 YYDKDF (reference sequence). Here the CDR3 reads CATSLDRDYEQYF. Here the CDR3 DNA reads TGTGCCACCAGCCTAGACAGGGACTACGAGCAGTACTTC.

The chain joins TRBV29-1 to TRBJ1-5; D possibly corresponds to TRBD1 (6 bases). Looked up from germline, CDR1 is SQVTM and CDR2 is ANQGSEA. The CDR3 is 13 amino acids. V was clipped by 6 bases and J by 2 bases, with 11 bases between them. CDR3 bases: TGCAGCGTGCAGGGGATGGGCAATCAGCCCCAGCATTTT. It is translated as CSVQGMGNQPQHF.

The chain employs TRBV2 and TRBJ2-5; the D call may be TRBD1 or TRBD2 (5 bases each). The CDR3 spans 14 residues. Trimming stripped 11 bases from V and 2 bases from J, with 18 bases between. Germline lookup yields CDR1 SNHLY and CDR2 FYNNEI. As DNA, the CDR3 is TGTGCCGGAGGAAGACAGTTTCGGCAAGAGACCCAGTACTTC. Residues: CAGGRQFRQETQYF.

This clonotype was counted a few times. The chain carries TRBV4-2 and TRBJ1-3, with D uncertain. The germline gives CDR1 LGHNA, CDR2 YNFKEQ. Trimming removed 4 bases at V and 0 bases at J, with 22 bases between. This CDR3 is 19 amino acids long. The CDR3 protein is CASSPYTTAQTHSGNTIYF. The DNA for the CDR3 is TGTGCCAGCAGCCCCTACACCACCGCACAAACCCACTCTGGAAACACCATATATTTT.

The CDR3 DNA is TGCGCCAGCAGCCATTGGGACGGCGGGGCCTACGAGCAGTACTTC. Translated, it gives CASSHWDGGAYEQYF. This chain connects TRBV5-1 to TRBJ2-7; D possibly corresponds to TRBD2 (6 bases). The germline gives CDR1 SGHRS, CDR2 YFSETQ. The CDR3 is 15 residues long. V was clipped by 4 bases and J by 2 bases, with 16 bases between them. The whole variable domain, remainder taken from reference TRBV5-1 and TRBJ2-7, is KAGVTQTPRYLIKTRGQQVTLSCSPISGHRSVSWYQQTPGQGLQFLFEYFSETQRNKGNFPGRFSGRQFSNSRSEMNVSTLELGDSALYLCASSHWDGGAYEQYFGPGTRLTVT.

V is TRBV6-1 and J is TRBJ2-5, with 8 bases identical to TRBD2. The CDR3 is 16 residues long. Germline V CDR1 and CDR2: MNHNS, SASEGT. Unmatched junction bases numbered 12, after V lost 4 bases and J lost 5 bases. The CDR3 region has the DNA TGTGCCAGCAGTGGTATAGTGAGCGGGGGAGGGGAGACCCAGTACTTC. It specifies CASSGIVSGGGETQYF.

The rearrangement joins TRBV28 to TRBJ1-2; no clear D. V lost 2 bases, J lost 6 bases, and 16 bases lay in between. Germline V lookup: CDR1 MDHEN, CDR2 SYDVKM. This CDR3 region has 15 residues. CDR3 nucleotides: TGTGCCAGCAGTTTACGGGTTACGCACGGGGATGGCTACACCTTC. It specifies CASSLRVTHGDGYTF.